Listed below are T cell receptor beta chains from one sample, sequenced in a study of glioma-infiltrating T cells after dendritic cell vaccination. Sequenced by immunoSEQ multiplex PCR; TCRdb stores in-frame clones only, minus some. The sample includes around 78,000 clones, 85% seen only once; the top ten take about 9.3%. The material sequenced was blood, taken after dendritic cell vaccination. The receptors were gathered from a human donor with glioblastoma. Both conserved end residues are part of each CDR3. The order of the fields is V gene, J gene, clone size, D gene, CDR3 DNA, CDR3 protein. The D gene is left open where the match is weak. Some rows mark clone size as missing; the rest say once, few, many or name a class of expanded clone.

>TRBV5-6|TRBJ1-3|.|.
TGTGCCAGCAGCTTGGTAGTACCCTCTGGAAACACCATATATTTT
CASSLVVPSGNTIYF
>TRBV7-2|TRBJ2-3|.|TRBD2
TGTGCCAGCAGCTTACCGGGACTAGCGGGGGGGCCTTCGGATACGCAGTATTTT
CASSLPGLAGGPSDTQYF
>TRBV6-1|TRBJ1-4|.|.
TGTGCCAGCAGTGAATTCCGGACAGCGAATGAAAAACTGTTTTTT
CASSEFRTANEKLFF
>TRBV4-2|TRBJ2-5|few|TRBD2
TGTGCCAGCAGCCAAGAGGGGGGGACTAGCGGGGACCAAGAGACCCAGTACTTC
CASSQEGGTSGDQETQYF
>TRBV19|TRBJ1-5|.|.
TGTGCCAGTACTCGAGGGGCGGGATTCAATCAGCCCCAGCATTTT
CASTRGAGFNQPQHF
>TRBV7-2|TRBJ1-4|.|.
TGTGCCAGCAGCTGGGGCCCTCGGGAAAAACTGTTTTTT
CASSWGPREKLFF
>TRBV11-2|TRBJ2-3|.|TRBD2
TGTGCCAGCAGCCTCCCTTCGAGAGGGACTACCGATACGCAGTATTTT
CASSLPSRGTTDTQYF
>TRBV14|TRBJ2-1|.|TRBD2
TGTGCCAGCAGCCAAGGGACTAGCGGGGGGAATGAGCAGTTCTTC
CASSQGTSGGNEQFF
>TRBV18|TRBJ1-6|once|.
TGTGCCAGCTCACCTGAGCCTAATTCACCCCTCCACTTT
CASSPEPNSPLHF
>TRBV19|TRBJ1-1|.|.
TGTGCCAGTAGTACGGCACCGGGACACCGTGAAGCTTTCTTT
CASSTAPGHREAFF
>TRBV21-1|TRBJ1-6|few|.
TGTGCCAGCAGCAAAGACGGCAGGGGGTCGTATTCACCCCTCCACTTT
CASSKDGRGSYSPLHF
>TRBV5-1|TRBJ2-5|.|TRBD2
TGCGCCAGCAGCACGGGACTAGCGGGAGAAGTAGAGACCCAGTACTTC
CASSTGLAGEVETQYF
>TRBV6-4|TRBJ2-3|.|.
TGTGCCAGCAGTGCTCAGGCATCTAGCACAGATACGCAGTATTTT
CASSAQASSTDTQYF
>TRBV7-2|TRBJ2-1|.|TRBD2
TGTGCCAGCAGCGAGGGACTAGCGGTAAGCAATGAGCAGTTCTTC
CASSEGLAVSNEQFF
>TRBV27|TRBJ2-1|.|TRBD2
TGTGCCAGCAGTTTGACTAGCGGGAATACATGGGATGAGCAGTTCTTC
CASSLTSGNTWDEQFF
>TRBV2|TRBJ1-1|.|.
TGTGCCAGCAGTTGGGGGGGGGTTGGGGAAGCTTTCTTT
CASSWGGVGEAFF
>TRBV2|TRBJ2-2|.|TRBD1
TGTGCCAGCAGCGCGACAGGGGATAACCGGATCACCGGGGAGCTGTTTTTT
CASSATGDNRITGELFF
>TRBV4-2|TRBJ2-3|.|TRBD2
TGTGCCAGCAGCCAAGTCATGCGGGAGGGCCCGGGCACAGATACGCAGTATTTT
CASSQVMREGPGTDTQYF
>TRBV6-1|TRBJ2-1|.|.
TGTGCCAGCAGTGCCGCAGGTTTGGGCTACAATGAGCAGTTCTTC
CASSAAGLGYNEQFF
>TRBV6-5|TRBJ1-2|.|.
TGTGCCAGCAGTTACGACAGAGCTAACTATGGCTACACCTTC
CASSYDRANYGYTF
>TRBV27|TRBJ1-1|.|.
TGTGCCAGCAGTTTAAACAGGGCGATGGGCGGTGAAGCTTTCTTT
CASSLNRAMGGEAFF
>TRBV6-5|TRBJ1-6|.|.
TGTGCCAGCAGTTCGGGCAGGGGAAATTCACCCCTCCACTTT
CASSSGRGNSPLHF
>TRBV19|TRBJ2-7|.|.
TGTGCCAGTAGTAGGTCAGGATATTCCTACGAGCAGTACTTC
CASSRSGYSYEQYF
>TRBV27|TRBJ1-5|few|.
TGTGCCAGCAGCTATACAGGGATTAGCAATCAGCCCCAGCATTTT
CASSYTGISNQPQHF
>TRBV6-1|TRBJ2-1|once|.
TGTGCCAGCCACAAACAGGGTTCGAATGAGCAGTTCTTC
CASHKQGSNEQFF
>TRBV6-5|TRBJ1-2|.|.
TGTGCCAGCAGTTATGGTGTTTCAGGAGGCTATGGCTACACCTTC
CASSYGVSGGYGYTF
>TRBV5-4|TRBJ1-6|.|.
TGTGCCAGCAGCTTGGGTGGGCCGAGCTCCTATAATTCACCCCTCCACTTT
CASSLGGPSSYNSPLHF
>TRBV6-6|TRBJ2-7|.|TRBD1
TGTGCCAGCACCGGACAGGGGAGCTACGAGCAGTACTTC
CASTGQGSYEQYF
>TRBV21-1|TRBJ2-7|.|.
TGTGCCAGCAGCGGGCTCTACGAAGCCTACGAGCAGTACTTC
CASSGLYEAYEQYF
>TRBV19|TRBJ1-5|.|.
TGTGCCAGTAGTATAAGACAGAATCAGCCCCAGCATTTT
CASSIRQNQPQHF
>TRBV27|TRBJ2-7|.|TRBD1
TGTGCCAGCAGTTCCGTCGGGACAGGGTCCTACGAGCAGTACTTC
CASSSVGTGSYEQYF
>TRBV30|TRBJ1-3|.|.
TGTGCCTGGAGGGCTTCCTCTGGAAACACCATATATTTT
CAWRASSGNTIYF
>TRBV7-9|TRBJ2-7|.|TRBD1
TGTGCCATTAGCAGGGCAGGGGGAATCGACGAGCAGTACTTC
CAISRAGGIDEQYF
>TRBV7-3|TRBJ1-2|.|.
TGTGCCAGCAGCTCCGGCCGGGACAAGGTTATGGGCTACACCTTC
CASSSGRDKVMGYTF
>TRBV7-2|TRBJ2-7|.|TRBD1
TGTGCCAGCACCTTAGGACAGGGTACCTACGAGCAGTACTTC
CASTLGQGTYEQYF
>TRBV6-5|TRBJ2-7|.|TRBD1
TGTGCCAGCAGTTCTCTAGCTACAGGGGCCTACGAGCAGTACTTC
CASSSLATGAYEQYF
>TRBV11-2|TRBJ1-1|.|.
TGTGCCAGCAGCTTAGATCCTCAGTCGGCTTTCTTT
CASSLDPQSAFF
>TRBV6-1|TRBJ1-6|.|.
TGTGCCAGCAGCCCTACAGGGATTAGGTCACCCCTCCACTTT
CASSPTGIRSPLHF
>TRBV29-1|TRBJ1-1|.|TRBD1
TGCAGCGTTGAAGATAGTAGGGGAAGGGGGCTGTCTGCTTTCTTT
CSVEDSRGRGLSAFF
>TRBV6-5|TRBJ2-5|once|.
TGTGCCAGCGACAGGTCCCAAGAGACCCAGTACTTC
CASDRSQETQYF
>TRBV19|TRBJ2-7|.|TRBD2
TGTGCCCTTAGTAGCGGGAGTTACTTCTACGAGCAGTACTTC
CALSSGSYFYEQYF
>TRBV7-2|TRBJ2-5|.|TRBD2
TGTGCCAGCAGCTTAGGGGGGGGTTTTGAAGAGACCCAGTACTTC
CASSLGGGFEETQYF
>TRBV10-3|TRBJ2-7|.|.
TGTGCCATCAGTGACCATGGCAGGGCCGGCGGGCAGTACTTC
CAISDHGRAGGQYF
>TRBV6-4|TRBJ2-3|few|TRBD2
TGTGCCAGCAGTGACTCTAGCGGGGGGGCGCGGGATACGCAGTATTTT
CASSDSSGGARDTQYF
>TRBV19|TRBJ1-3|few|TRBD1
TGTGCCAGTAATTCAGGGGGCCTGGGAAACACCATATATTTT
CASNSGGLGNTIYF
>TRBV28|TRBJ1-2|.|.
TGTGCCAGCAGTTTCCGGGGAGGGTATGGCTACACCTTC
CASSFRGGYGYTF
>TRBV18|TRBJ2-1|.|.
TGTGCCAGCTCGGACAAACAGGGATTTGAGCAGTTCTTC
CASSDKQGFEQFF
>TRBV4-1|TRBJ1-5|.|TRBD1
TGCGCCAGCAGCCAGACGGACAGGCAAGGTCAGCCCCAGCATTTT
CASSQTDRQGQPQHF
>TRBV5-1|TRBJ2-3|.|.
TGCGCCAGCAGCTTGGAAGACAGACGCACAGATACGCAGTATTTT
CASSLEDRRTDTQYF
>TRBV9|TRBJ1-1|.|TRBD1
TGTGCCAGCAGCGCAGGGGGATCGGTGAACACTGAAGCTTTCTTT
CASSAGGSVNTEAFF
>TRBV14|TRBJ2-5|once|.
TGTGCCAGCAGCCGTAACAGGGCCCAAGAGACCCAGTACTTC
CASSRNRAQETQYF
>TRBV9|TRBJ2-3|.|.
TGTGCCAGCAGCGCGGTTGTTGGGCGCACAGATACGCAGTATTTT
CASSAVVGRTDTQYF
>TRBV7-3|TRBJ2-1|.|TRBD2
TGTGCCAGCAGCTATACTAGCGGGGTAAACAATGAGCAGTTCTTC
CASSYTSGVNNEQFF
>TRBV7-2|TRBJ2-3|.|TRBD1
TGTGCCAGCAGAACTGACAGGGGCGCAGATACGCAGTATTTT
CASRTDRGADTQYF
>TRBV11-1|TRBJ1-6|once|.
TGTGCCAGCAGCTTAGCGGTCGGTTCACCCCTCCACTTT
CASSLAVGSPLHF
>TRBV27|TRBJ1-2|.|TRBD1
TGTGCCAGCAGTTTTTGGGGACAGACTAACTATGGCTACACCTTC
CASSFWGQTNYGYTF
>TRBV6-4|TRBJ1-2|once|.
TGTGCCAGCAGTATTTCCGACAGCCTCTATGGCTACACCTTC
CASSISDSLYGYTF
>TRBV12-5|TRBJ2-1|.|TRBD1
TGTGCTAGTGGTTTGGGGACCGGGACAGGGTCCAATGAGCAGTTCTTC
CASGLGTGTGSNEQFF
>TRBV7-9|TRBJ1-2|.|.
TGTGCCAGCAGCTTCAAGCCACCTAACTATGGCTACACCTTC
CASSFKPPNYGYTF